The next 19 T cell receptor beta chains were all read from a single sample in a study of prognosis after radiotherapy for stage I lung cancer. Genomic DNA provided the template from which TCR beta CDR3 was amplified by two-round multiplex PCR. First-round PCR used primers specific to each TRBV and TRBJ gene. TCRdb passed the multiplex PCR reads through MiXCR, listing each CDR3 protein once. The sample lists around 19,000 distinct CDR3 sequences; 44% were seen once. The sample in question was PBMCs, obtained before or after stereotactic body radiation therapy (not recorded which). The receptors derive from a donor aged 50 or older with non-small cell lung cancer.

Many counts were recorded for this clonotype. The chain is built from TRBV29-1 and TRBJ2-1; D uncertain. Trimming cost V 1 base and J 4 bases, with 14 bases left between them. There are 15 residues in the CDR3. Germline assignment: CDR1 SQVTM and CDR2 ANQGSEA. CDR3: CSVEVRQFQYNEQFF. The CDR3 region has the DNA TGCAGCGTTGAAGTACGGCAGTTCCAATACAATGAGCAGTTCTTC.

This rearrangement joins TRBV28 to TRBJ1-2; 8 bases are shared with TRBD1. Germline CDR1 and CDR2: MDHEN and SYDVKM. The CDR3 is 12 amino acids. J was trimmed by 4 bases and V by 5 bases; bases with no gene match: 0. This chain's CDR3 is CASSTGGYGYTF. CDR3 sequence (DNA): TGTGCCAGCAGTACAGGGGGCTATGGCTACACCTTC.

The chain has TRBV6-1 and TRBJ2-7, with D perhaps matching TRBD1 (5 bases). V lost 4 bases and J 3 bases, leaving 10 bases between the germline ends. The CDR3 spans 13 residues. Germline loops: CDR1 MNHNS, CDR2 SASEGT. The CDR3 DNA follows: TGTGCCAGCAGTGCATCTAGGGGCTACGAGCAGTACTTC. It encodes CASSASRGYEQYF.

The chain couples TRBV19 to TRBJ2-1; 9 bases agree with TRBD2. The CDR3 loop spans 14 amino acids. Germline loops: CDR1 LNHDA, CDR2 SQIVND (reference sequence). V trimming: 8 bases; J trimming: 9 bases; junction bases outside the gene matches: 11. The CDR3 nucleotides are TGTGCCAGTCGGAGCGGGAGGTCCGTCGGTGAGCAGTTCTTC. Translated: CASRSGRSVGEQFF.

By share of the sample, this clonotype is large. This CDR3 is CASSEQGSGYEQYF. CDR3 DNA: TGTGCCAGCAGTGAGCAGGGGTCGGGGTATGAGCAGTACTTC. The chain couples TRBV2 to TRBJ2-7; the D gene is possibly TRBD1 (6 bases). Germline CDR1 is SNHLY and CDR2 is FYNNEI. The V end was cut by 3 bases, the J end by 7 bases, with 16 bases between. The CDR3 totals 14 residues.

This clonotype is labeled medium-sized (0.01 to 0.1%). The J gene is TRBJ2-7, the V gene TRBV27, with 7 bases aligning to TRBD2. Germline values: CDR1 MNHEY, CDR2 SMNVEV (reference sequence). J gave up 0 bases and V 6 bases, and 8 bases lay outside the gene matches. The CDR3 totals 15 residues. The CDR3: CASRPVGGSSYEQYF. CDR3 bases: TGTGCCAGCAGGCCGGTGGGCGGGAGCTCCTACGAGCAGTACTTC.

The rearrangement joins TRBV28 to TRBJ2-7; D is undetermined. This CDR3 is built from 13 residues. V was shortened by 7 bases and J by 2 bases, with 12 bases between the two germline ends. Germline lookup yields CDR1 MDHEN and CDR2 SYDVKM. CDR3 region: CASKRTPAYEQYF. The CDR3 DNA reads TGTGCCAGCAAGAGGACCCCTGCCTACGAGCAGTACTTC.

V gene TRBV6-2 or TRBV6-3 combines with J gene TRBJ1-6; weak D call: TRBD1 (6 bases). Looked up from germline, CDR1 is MNHEY and CDR2 is SVGEGT. The V end was cut by 5 bases, the J end by 5 bases, with 10 bases between. The CDR3 loop spans 14 amino acids. CDR3: CASSRQAHNSPLHF. The DNA for the CDR3 is TGTGCCAGCAGTCGACAGGCTCATAATTCACCCCTCCACTTT.

In its sample, this clonotype was seen many times. V gene TRBV24-1 combines with J gene TRBJ2-3; 12 bases are shared with TRBD2. V was clipped by 3 bases and J by 7 bases; unmatched bases: 13. The CDR3 is made up of 18 amino acids. Per germline, CDR1 KGHDR and CDR2 SFDVKD. In nucleotides, the CDR3 is TGTGCCACCAGTGATCATACTACAGCTAGCGGGGGGGCAAATACGCAGTATTTT. Protein product: CATSDHTTASGGANTQYF.

Comment on this clonotype: This may be a read error: a much more frequent sequence differs by one nucleotide. This chain connects TRBV6-1 to TRBJ2-3; tentative D call: TRBD2 (6 bases). There are 16 residues in the CDR3. V was cut by 8 bases and J by 1 base, with 19 bases left in between. CDR1 is MNHNS, CDR2 SASEGT, per germline. The CDR3, as DNA: TGTGCCAGCGTCTCCCCCCCCGGGGGATGCACAGATACGCAGTATTTT. The encoded protein is CASVSPPGGCTDTQYF.

About this clonotype itself: A far more abundant clone sits one base away, making this likely a read error. The genes are TRBV7-2 and TRBJ2-1, with D possibly called TRBD1 or TRBD2 (5 bases each). The germline CDR1 and CDR2 sequences are SGHTA and FQGNSA. Trimming took off 7 bases at V and 2 bases at J, with 15 bases between the two ends. There are 15 residues in the CDR3. Here the CDR3 DNA reads TGTGCCAGCATCATGGACACGAGGGCCTACAATGAGCAGTTCTTC. Its protein is CASIMDTRAYNEQFF. Combining the CDR3 with reference TRBV7-2 and TRBJ2-1 gives the whole variable domain GAGVSQSPSNKVTEKGKDVELRCDPISGHTALYWYRQSLGQGLEFLIYFQGNSAPDKSGLPSDRFSAERTGGSVSTLTIQRTQQEDSAVYLCASIMDTRAYNEQFFGPGTRLTVL.

Regarding this clonotype: A much larger clone sits a single nucleotide away, making a read error possible. The genes are TRBV9 and TRBJ2-5; 15 positions match TRBD2. The V and J ends lost 1 base and 4 bases, in that order; junction bases with no gene match: 8. The V gene's germline CDR1 is SGDLS and CDR2 YYNGEE. This CDR3 has 18 residues. The DNA of the CDR3 is TGTGCCAGCAGCGTAAGGGGACTAGCGGGAGGCGAACGAGAGACCCAGTACTTC. Protein: CASSVRGLAGGERETQYF.

At least ten counts were recorded for this clonotype. The rearrangement joins TRBV5-1 to TRBJ2-7; 9 bases align to TRBD1. V lost 0 bases and J lost 3; bases outside the gene matches: 4. Looked up from germline, CDR1 is SGHRS and CDR2 is YFSETQ. This CDR3 is built from 15 residues. The DNA of the CDR3 is TGCGCCAGCAGCTTGGACCTGGGACAGGGCTACGAGCAGTACTTC. It codes for CASSLDLGQGYEQYF.

As to this clonotype: A single base separates this from a much larger clone, so it may be a read error. The chain's CDR3 is CASSQDRVCETQYF. CDR3 in DNA: TGCGCCAGCAGCCAAGACAGGGTTTGCGAGACCCAGTACTTC. This sequence joins TRBV4-1 and TRBJ2-5; D is perhaps TRBD1 (5 bases). V lost 0 bases and J lost 5, with 10 bases in between. This CDR3 is built from 14 residues. CDR1 and CDR2 from the germline V gene are MGHRA and YSYEKL.

Remarks on this clonotype: It differs at one base from a far larger clone, so likely a read error. The chain is built from TRBV6-4 and TRBJ2-7; D is unresolved. The CDR3 has 13 amino acids. CDR1 is MRHNA, CDR2 SNTAGT, per germline. CDR3 sequence reads: CASSENEEDEQCF. CDR3 coding DNA: TGTGCCAGCAGTGAAAACGAAGAAGACGAGCAGTGCTTC.

Judged by abundance, this clonotype is medium-sized (0.01 to 0.1%). This chain links TRBV19 with TRBJ2-2; D is possibly TRBD1 (6 bases). Germline V gene lookup returns CDR1 LNHDA and CDR2 SQIVND (reference sequence). V was pared by 6 bases and J by 7 bases, with 15 bases between. The CDR3 extends over 14 amino acids. The CDR3 here is CASSKQGINGELFF. CDR3 DNA sequence: TGTGCCAGTAGCAAACAGGGTATTAACGGGGAGCTGTTTTTT.

This clonotype came up a few times. The rearrangement uses TRBV27 and TRBJ2-3, with D perhaps matching TRBD2 (5 bases). The CDR3 has 14 residues. The V end was cut by 8 bases, the J end by 2 bases, with 14 bases between. Germline CDR1 reads MNHEY; CDR2 reads SMNVEV (reference sequence). The CDR3 protein is CASLGMAVTDTQYF. The CDR3 DNA follows: TGTGCCAGCCTCGGGATGGCGGTCACAGATACGCAGTATTTT.

This clonotype was observed many times. The chain combines TRBV6-5 with TRBJ1-5; D remains ambiguous. CDR3 length: 14 residues. V gave up 4 bases and J gave up 0 bases, with 7 bases separating them. Germline V CDR1 and CDR2: MNHEY, SVGAGI. The CDR3, as DNA: TGTGCCAGCAGTTTGGGGTATAGCAATCAGCCCCAGCATTTT. Translation gives CASSLGYSNQPQHF.

This clonotype was seen a single time. A far larger clone is a single base away, which makes a read error likely. The chain carries TRBV6-2 or TRBV6-3 and TRBJ2-7; 7 nucleotides line up with TRBD1. The J call may not be correct, given that the DNA end is closer to TRBJ1-2. The germline V gene has CDR1 MNHEY and CDR2 SVGEGT. The CDR3 totals 15 residues. The CDR3 protein is CASIYKTGTSYGYTF. The CDR3 region has the DNA TGTGCCAGCATTTACAAGACAGGGACCAGCTATGGCTACACCTTC.